The 32 T cell receptor beta chains listed next were all sequenced from one sample in a study of T cell clones after liver transplantation (dated by TCRdb to the late 2010s). Library preparation was by the immunoSEQ multiplex PCR assay. In its TCRdb copy, this immuneACCESS table keeps in-frame sequences only and misses some clones. Where compared with another copy, unresolved V genes explain less than half of these, and the others have no known cause. The sample data list just over 80,000 clones, and roughly 80% of these were observed just once. The ten largest clones add up to more than 0.45% of the sample. The starting material was CD4+ T cells from blood, obtained just over 45 months after liver transplant. The receptors were gathered from a human patient who received a liver transplant. After a transplant, the graft donor may have provided part of the T cells.

The CDR3 bases are TGTGCCAGCAGCTTGGGGACCGGACCGGCGGGCACTGAAGCTTTCTTT. This sequence encodes CASSLGTGPAGTEAFF. The gene calls are TRBV5-4 and TRBJ1-1; D remains unclear. The CDR3 extends over 16 amino acids. Germline V gene lookup returns CDR1 SGHNT and CDR2 YYREEE (reference sequence). Between the trimmed V and J ends, which lost 0 bases and 4 bases, there was a span of 16 bases. The whole variable domain, filled in from reference TRBV5-4 and TRBJ1-1, reads ETGVTQSPTHLIKTRGQQVTLRCSSQSGHNTVSWYQQALGQGPQFIFQYYREEENGRGNFPPRFSGLQFPNYSSELNVNALELDDSALYLCASSLGTGPAGTEAFFGQGTRLTVV.

This chain links TRBV7-6 with TRBJ2-2; the match to TRBD2 covers 9 bases. In germline, CDR1 is SGHVS, CDR2 FNYEAQ. J was trimmed by 6 bases and V by 4 bases; bases with no gene match: 9. The CDR3 runs to 16 residues. In nucleotides, the CDR3 is TGTGCCAGCAGCTCGCTTGGCGGGAGGGTGTCCGGGGAGCTGTTTTTT. This sequence encodes CASSSLGGRVSGELFF.

V usage is TRBV28 and J usage is TRBJ2-7; 8 bases line up with TRBD2. The J segment lost 0 bases and the V segment lost 5 bases, leaving 9 bases of the junction unmatched. The germline V gene encodes CDR1 MDHEN and CDR2 SYDVKM. The CDR3 spans 16 residues. CDR3 nucleotide sequence: TGTGCCAGCAGTATAAGACTAGCGAGACACTCCTACGAGCAGTACTTC. This gives the protein CASSIRLARHSYEQYF. The entire variable domain, with the rest obtained from reference TRBV28 and TRBJ2-7, is as follows: DVKVTQSSRYLVKRTGEKVFLECVQDMDHENMFWYRQDPGLGLRLIYFSYDVKMKEKGDIPEGYSVSREKKERFSLILESASTNQTSMYLCASSIRLARHSYEQYFGPGTRLTVT.

V gene TRBV7-9 combines with J gene TRBJ2-1; no reliable D call. The CDR3 loop spans 12 amino acids. The V gene lost 5 bases and the J gene lost 5 bases, with 7 bases spanning the gap. CDR1 is SEHNR and CDR2 is FQNEAQ in the germline V gene (reference sequence). Written as DNA, the CDR3 is TGTGCCAGCAGCCCCATCAACAATGAGCAGTTCTTC. Amino acids: CASSPINNEQFF.

The V call is TRBV6-6, the J call TRBJ1-2; D unresolved. Germline V gene lookup returns CDR1 MNHNY and CDR2 SVGAGI (reference sequence). The CDR3 spans 14 residues. Trimming took off 2 bases at V and 2 bases at J, with 9 bases between the two ends. The CDR3 protein is CASSYETPNYGYTF. Written as DNA, the CDR3 is TGTGCCAGCAGTTACGAGACACCGAACTATGGCTACACCTTC.

The rearrangement joins TRBV2 to TRBJ2-2; no clear D gene. There are 14 residues in the CDR3. Germline CDR1 reads SNHLY; CDR2 reads FYNNEI. V gave up 5 bases and J gave up 5 bases, with 12 bases separating them. The CDR3 region has the DNA TGTGCCAGCAGTATTAATCACGTGACCGGGGAGCTGTTTTTT. It translates to CASSINHVTGELFF.

The rearrangement joins TRBV19 to TRBJ2-2; 12 bases align to TRBD2. From germline, CDR1 is LNHDA and CDR2 SQIVND (reference sequence). This CDR3 spans 16 amino acids. Unmatched junction bases numbered 5, after V lost 6 bases and J lost 3 bases. This CDR3 is CASRTSGRADTGELFF. The CDR3 DNA follows: TGTGCCAGTAGGACTAGCGGGAGAGCGGACACCGGGGAGCTGTTTTTT. Complete variable domain (other parts from reference TRBV19 and TRBJ2-2): DGGITQSPKYLFRKEGQNVTLSCEQNLNHDAMYWYRQDPGQGLRLIYYSQIVNDFQKGDIAEGYSVSREKKESFPLTVTSAQKNPTAFYLCASRTSGRADTGELFFGEGSRLTVL.

The CDR3 here is CAISDGRVLYEQYF. The CDR3 nucleotides read TGTGCCATCAGTGACGGCAGGGTTTTGTACGAGCAGTACTTC. V usage is TRBV10-3 and J usage is TRBJ2-7, with D possibly being TRBD1 (5 bases). Trimming pared 3 bases from V and 4 bases from J, leaving 13 bases between. CDR1 ENHRY and CDR2 SYGVKD come from the germline V gene. This CDR3 contains 14 residues.

This clone was detected a few times. The chain employs TRBV18 and TRBJ1-2; tentative D call: TRBD1 (6 bases). The CDR3 loop spans 15 amino acids. With 6 bases removed from V and 8 bases from J, the gap between germline ends came to 22 bases. CDR1 and CDR2 (germline): KGHSH, LQKENI. The CDR3 protein is CASSPGTTGAGGYTF. The CDR3, as DNA: TGTGCCAGCTCTCCCGGTACGACGGGGGCCGGCGGCTACACCTTC.

This chain links TRBV5-4 with TRBJ1-2; 7 bases fit TRBD1. This CDR3 spans 15 amino acids. Germline V gene data show CDR1 as SGHNT and CDR2 as YYREEE (reference sequence). The junction had 6 bases not matched to a gene; V was cut back by 2 bases and J by 2 bases. In DNA, the CDR3 is TGTGCCAGCAGCTTAGAAGACAGGGAAAACTATGGCTACACCTTC. It is translated as CASSLEDRENYGYTF.

The rearrangement links TRBV7-9 to TRBJ2-3, with D uncertain. The CDR3 loop spans 15 amino acids. V lost 5 bases to trimming and J lost 2 bases, with 14 bases between them. Germline V gene lookup returns CDR1 SEHNR and CDR2 FQNEAQ (reference sequence). CDR3: CASSAQALHTDTQYF. DNA for the CDR3: TGTGCCAGCAGCGCCCAGGCACTTCACACAGATACGCAGTATTTT. Together with reference TRBV7-9 and TRBJ2-3, the CDR3 gives the full variable domain: DTGVSQNPRHKITKRGQNVTFRCDPISEHNRLYWYRQTLGQGPEFLTYFQNEAQLEKSRLLSDRFSAERPKGSFSTLEIQRTEQGDSAMYLCASSAQALHTDTQYFGPGTRLTVL.

The chain employs TRBV5-1 and TRBJ1-2, with D perhaps TRBD1 (6 bases). The V and J ends lost 1 base and 4 bases respectively, with 14 bases between them. CDR1 is SGHRS and CDR2 is YFSETQ in the germline V gene. This CDR3 region has 15 residues. For the CDR3, the DNA is TGCGCCAGCAGCTTGTTGGGACACGCGTCCTATGGCTACACCTTC. It translates to CASSLLGHASYGYTF.

Only a few counts were recorded for this clone. The genes are TRBV19 and TRBJ2-7; 7 nucleotides agree with TRBD1. With V trimmed by 3 bases and J by 3 bases, 5 bases remained unmatched. This CDR3 region has 14 residues. Germline V CDR1 and CDR2: LNHDA, SQIVND (reference sequence). The CDR3 is CASSMFRDSYEQYF. The CDR3 DNA is TGTGCCAGTAGTATGTTCCGGGACAGCTACGAGCAGTACTTC. The variable domain in full, with the rest retrieved from reference TRBV19 and TRBJ2-7, is DGGITQSPKYLFRKEGQNVTLSCEQNLNHDAMYWYRQDPGQGLRLIYYSQIVNDFQKGDIAEGYSVSREKKESFPLTVTSAQKNPTAFYLCASSMFRDSYEQYFGPGTRLTVT.

The rearrangement joins TRBV6-1 to TRBJ1-2, with TRBD1 matching over 8 bases. Germline assignment: CDR1 MNHNS and CDR2 SASEGT. Trimming took 5 bases from V and 2 from J; bases not matched to a gene: 4. The CDR3 is 14 amino acids. CDR3 amino acids: CASSSRTGNYGYTF. In DNA form, the CDR3 reads TGTGCCAGCAGTTCCCGGACAGGGAACTATGGCTACACCTTC.

This chain links TRBV6-6 with TRBJ2-7; 8 nucleotides align to TRBD2. The CDR3 contains 15 residues. Germline CDR1 reads MNHNY; CDR2 reads SVGAGI (reference sequence). The V segment lost 5 bases and the J segment 0 bases; nucleotides outside the gene matches: 6. Here the CDR3 DNA reads TGTGCCAGCAGTGCGGGGGGACACAGCTCCTACGAGCAGTACTTC. This translates into CASSAGGHSSYEQYF.

In DNA form, the CDR3 reads TGTGCCAGCAGTGAATCCCGGACAGGAGGAAGTAAAAGAAACAATGAGCAGTTCTTC. It translates to CASSESRTGGSKRNNEQFF. The V and J genes are TRBV2 and TRBJ2-1; 7 positions match TRBD1. CDR3 length: 19 amino acids. J was trimmed by 5 bases and V by 2 bases; bases with no gene match: 18. CDR1 is SNHLY, CDR2 FYNNEI, per germline.

The V gene is TRBV19, the J gene TRBJ1-2; 7 nucleotides line up with TRBD1. CDR3 length: 15 residues. CDR1 and CDR2 (germline): LNHDA, SQIVND (reference sequence). V shed 6 bases, J shed 1 base, and the junction held 8 bases outside the gene matches. The CDR3 sequence is CASSWDSKGNYGYTF. The CDR3 nucleotides read TGTGCCAGTAGCTGGGACAGTAAGGGTAACTATGGCTACACCTTC.

This clone was recorded many times. The J gene is TRBJ1-2, the V gene TRBV28; D is ambiguous. V was pared by 5 bases and J by 5 bases, with 12 bases between. Germline values: CDR1 MDHEN, CDR2 SYDVKM. The CDR3 totals 13 residues. CDR3: CASSPPVGYGYTF. In nucleotides, the CDR3 is TGTGCCAGCAGTCCCCCGGTGGGGTATGGCTACACCTTC.

The rearrangement links TRBV4-3 to TRBJ1-3; unclear D gene. The ends were cut back, 4 bases at V and 4 bases at J, with 14 bases in the middle. CDR1 is LGHNA and CDR2 is YSLEER in the germline V gene. CDR3 length: 15 residues. Here the CDR3 DNA reads TGCGCCAGCAGCCTCTCCAGGCGGATCGGAAACACCATATATTTT. Its protein product is CASSLSRRIGNTIYF.

This clone came up a few times. This chain links TRBV7-9 with TRBJ2-2; 9 bases are a match to TRBD2. Germline assignment: CDR1 SEHNR and CDR2 FQNEAQ (reference sequence). This CDR3 is built from 18 residues. J gave up 1 base and V 4 bases, and 10 bases lay outside the gene matches. CDR3 sequence: CASSSRGSGSRNTGELFF. The DNA of the CDR3 is TGTGCCAGCAGCTCACGGGGTAGCGGGAGTCGGAACACCGGGGAGCTGTTTTTT.

This chain uses TRBV7-2 with TRBJ2-7, with D possibly TRBD2 on 6 matching bases. The germline V gene encodes CDR1 SGHTA and CDR2 FQGNSA. V was pared by 1 base and J by 0 bases, with 13 bases between. This CDR3 comprises 16 residues. CDR3 sequence reads: CASSLVGGTFSYEQYF. The CDR3, as DNA: TGTGCCAGCAGCTTAGTTGGCGGGACCTTCTCCTACGAGCAGTACTTC.

The chain carries TRBV7-9 and TRBJ2-5; no reliable D call. The CDR3 is made up of 14 amino acids. Per germline, CDR1 SEHNR and CDR2 FQNEAQ (reference sequence). The germline V and J ends were trimmed by 5 bases and 1 base, with 11 bases remaining between them. The CDR3, as DNA: TGTGCCAGCAGCCCTCAGACTGGCCAAGAGACCCAGTACTTC. This translates into CASSPQTGQETQYF.

The rearrangement joins TRBV7-9 to TRBJ1-2; possibly TRBD1 for D (6 bases). V was shortened by 5 bases and J by 7 bases, with 23 bases between the two germline ends. Germline values: CDR1 SEHNR, CDR2 FQNEAQ (reference sequence). The length of the CDR3 is 16 residues. CDR3 protein: CASSPDAGQFIGGYTF. The CDR3 DNA reads as TGTGCCAGCAGCCCCGACGCTGGACAGTTTATAGGTGGCTACACCTTC.

The genes are TRBV10-1 and TRBJ2-7; unclear D gene. Between the trimmed V and J ends, which lost 3 bases and 0 bases, there was a span of 15 bases. The CDR3 is made up of 16 amino acids. CDR1 is WNHNN and CDR2 is SYGVQD in the germline V gene (reference sequence). The CDR3 sequence is CASSDFQSARSYEQYF. CDR3 in DNA: TGCGCCAGCAGTGACTTTCAGAGCGCGCGCTCCTACGAGCAGTACTTC.

This chain joins TRBV6-6 and TRBJ2-5, with unresolved D. Between the trimmed V and J ends, which lost 2 bases and 8 bases, there was a span of 9 bases. The CDR3 has 12 residues. Germline V gene data show CDR1 as MNHNY and CDR2 as SVGAGI (reference sequence). The CDR3 here is CASSYHPSTQYF. The CDR3 nucleotides read TGTGCCAGCAGTTACCACCCTAGTACCCAGTACTTC.

CDR3 amino acids: CASRSGSLYNEQFF. Here the CDR3 DNA reads TGTGCCAGCCGTAGCGGGAGCCTTTACAATGAGCAGTTCTTC. V gene TRBV6-5 combines with J gene TRBJ2-1, with TRBD2 identical over 9 bases. V shed 8 bases, J shed 4 bases, and the junction held 6 bases outside the gene matches. The CDR3 has 14 residues. Per the germline V gene, CDR1 is MNHEY and CDR2 is SVGAGI.

The J gene is TRBJ1-1, the V gene TRBV18; D not resolved. Germline V lookup: CDR1 KGHSH, CDR2 LQKENI. V dropped 3 bases and J dropped 5 bases, with 10 bases sitting between them. This CDR3 comprises 13 residues. CDR3 amino acids: CASSPQVGTEAFF. DNA of the CDR3: TGTGCCAGCTCACCTCAGGTAGGAACTGAAGCTTTCTTT.

The rearrangement links TRBV5-6 to TRBJ2-7; 9 nucleotides line up with TRBD1. Germline V gives CDR1 SGHDT, CDR2 YYEEEE. V was clipped by 3 bases and J by 5 bases; unmatched bases: 3. This CDR3 spans 13 amino acids. CDR3 amino acids: CASSSRDRDEQYF. CDR3 nucleotide sequence: TGTGCCAGCAGCTCCCGGGACAGGGACGAGCAGTACTTC.

The chain links TRBV4-2 to TRBJ1-2; maybe TRBD1 (5 bases). Trimming left V 0 bases short and J 8 bases short, with 10 bases between. The germline V gene has CDR1 LGHNA and CDR2 YNFKEQ. This CDR3 region has 13 residues. The CDR3 DNA follows: TGTGCCAGCAGCCAAGATCCCGAGGGGGGCTACACCTTC. Its protein product is CASSQDPEGGYTF.

This rearrangement joins TRBV2 to TRBJ1-2; maybe TRBD1 (5 bases). Trimming took 2 bases from V and 8 from J, leaving 18 bases between them. Germline values: CDR1 SNHLY, CDR2 FYNNEI. This CDR3 spans 15 amino acids. The CDR3 DNA is TGTGCCAGCAGTGAAAAGCCAGGGAGTTCGAGAGGCTACACCTTC. This translates into CASSEKPGSSRGYTF. The variable domain in full, completed from reference TRBV2 and TRBJ1-2, reads EPEVTQTPSHQVTQMGQEVILRCVPISNHLYFYWYRQILGQKVEFLVSFYNNEISEKSEIFDDQFSVERPDGSNFTLKIRSTKLEDSAMYFCASSEKPGSSRGYTFGSGTRLTVV.

This chain connects TRBV4-1 to TRBJ2-1; D uncertain. Germline CDR1 MGHRA, CDR2 YSYEKL. CDR3 length equals 13 residues. Trimming shortened V by 10 bases and J by 4 bases, and 14 bases separated the two germline ends. This CDR3 reads CATRLGPYNEQFF. DNA for the CDR3: TGCGCCACGCGTCTCGGACCTTACAATGAGCAGTTCTTC.

This clone has just one count. The chain has TRBV18 and TRBJ2-4; a weak D match, TRBD1 (5 bases). Germline V gives CDR1 KGHSH, CDR2 LQKENI. The CDR3 sequence is 15 residues long. Trimming took off 3 bases at V and 1 base at J, with 10 bases between the two ends. For the CDR3, the DNA is TGTGCCAGCTCACCCAGGGATTCTGCCAAAAACATTCAGTACTTC. Translating gives CASSPRDSAKNIQYF.